This TCR beta chain was sequenced during a study of blood T cell repertoires in COVID-19. As for the study in general: Material from acute and convalescent COVID-19 was sourced from the United States, Italy and Spain.

The protocol was immunoSEQ multiplex PCR, while the TCRdb copy is restricted to in-frame clones and leaves out a portion. The data show more than 95,000 clones, with roughly 82% seen just once and 4% to 5.5% held by the top ten. This CDR3 is 15 amino acids long. J was trimmed by 6 bases and V by 2 bases; bases with no gene match: 3. Germline CDR1 and CDR2: SGHDT and YYEEEE. Sequencing input: peripheral blood. The V call is TRBV5-6, the J call TRBJ2-1; TRBD2 matches 12 bases. This receptor was taken from a man aged 55-75 years with acute or convalescent COVID-19. The CDR3 DNA follows: TGTGCCAGCAGCTTACTAGCGGGAGGCATCAATGAGCAGTTCTTC. As protein: CASSLLAGGINEQFF.